What follows are 8 T cell receptor beta chains derived from one specimen sequenced in a study of T cell responses to AZD1222 COVID-19 vaccine. Data came from immunoSEQ multiplex PCR; TCRdb stores just in-frame clones and leaves some out. Of about 170,000 clones in the sample, 87% were seen once. The sample was peripheral blood, taken 28 days after the second AZD1222 dose. Receptors originate from an adult who received the AZD1222 COVID-19 vaccine.

This clone was detected once. The chain couples TRBV11-1 to TRBJ2-6; D is undetermined. The V and J ends lost 1 base and 0 bases respectively, with 4 bases between them. This CDR3 comprises 15 residues. Germline V gene data show CDR1 as SGHAT and CDR2 as FQDESV (reference sequence). CDR3 DNA sequence: TGTGCCAGCAGCTTAGTACTCTCTGGGGCCAACGTCCTGACTTTC. Translating it yields CASSLVLSGANVLTF.

This clone was counted ten times or more. The chain recombines TRBV4-1 with TRBJ1-3; 8 bases align to TRBD1. Germline trimming cut 3 bases from V and 8 bases from J; bases unmatched to any gene: 9. There are 15 residues in the CDR3. Germline V gene lookup returns CDR1 MGHRA and CDR2 YSYEKL. CDR3 in amino acids: CASSHADRVRDTIYF. The CDR3, as DNA: TGCGCCAGCAGCCACGCGGACAGGGTTAGGGACACCATATATTTT.

The chain employs TRBV5-6 and TRBJ2-7, with 9 bases identical to TRBD2. This CDR3 has 15 residues. Per germline, CDR1 SGHDT and CDR2 YYEEEE. V was clipped by 4 bases and J by 2 bases; unmatched bases: 7. CDR3 bases: TGTGCCAGCAGCCAGGCGCTAGCGGGGACCTACGAGCAGTACTTC. This encodes CASSQALAGTYEQYF.

A few counts support this clone. The CDR3 loop reads CASSEGLGGADTQYF. The CDR3 coding sequence is TGTGCCAGCAGTGAAGGACTCGGCGGGGCAGATACGCAGTATTTT. V usage is TRBV6-1 and J usage is TRBJ2-3; D is possibly TRBD2 (6 bases). Germline CDR1 and CDR2: MNHNS and SASEGT. The CDR3 is 15 residues long. Trimming took 1 base from V and 4 from J, leaving 12 bases between them.

This clone has only one observation. The chain combines TRBV19 with TRBJ2-1; 9 bases are shared with TRBD1. V lost 6 bases, J lost 9 bases, and 9 bases stayed unmatched. The CDR3 runs 14 residues. Per germline, CDR1 LNHDA and CDR2 SQIVND (reference sequence). CDR3 sequence reads: CASSPGQGFGEQFF. The CDR3 DNA sequence: TGTGCCAGTAGCCCGGGACAGGGATTCGGTGAGCAGTTCTTC.

The chain joins TRBV11-2 to TRBJ2-7; D not resolved. Deletions cut 5 bases from V and 2 bases from J, with 10 bases between. Germline CDR1 is SGHAT and CDR2 is FQNNGV. CDR3 length equals 13 residues. The CDR3 loop is CASSQNLPYEQYF. CDR3 nucleotides: TGTGCCAGCAGCCAAAATTTACCCTACGAGCAGTACTTC.

The chain is built from TRBV27 and TRBJ1-6, with 7 nucleotides matching TRBD1. Germline trimming cut 6 bases from V and 9 bases from J; bases unmatched to any gene: 8. This CDR3 region has 14 residues. Per the germline V gene, CDR1 is MNHEY and CDR2 is SMNVEV (reference sequence). The CDR3 spells CASSPQGFSSPLHF. The CDR3 DNA reads as TGTGCCAGCAGCCCACAGGGGTTTAGTTCACCCCTCCACTTT.

V usage is TRBV3-1 (or the pseudogene TRBV3-2) and J usage is TRBJ1-1; D is unresolved. CDR1 and CDR2 from the germline V gene are LGHDT and YNNKEL (reference sequence). Between the trimmed V and J ends, which lost 4 bases and 4 bases, there was a span of 10 bases. This CDR3 spans 13 amino acids. CDR3 coding DNA: TGTGCCAGCAGCCTGTCCGGCGGCACTGAAGCTTTCTTT. It translates to CASSLSGGTEAFF.